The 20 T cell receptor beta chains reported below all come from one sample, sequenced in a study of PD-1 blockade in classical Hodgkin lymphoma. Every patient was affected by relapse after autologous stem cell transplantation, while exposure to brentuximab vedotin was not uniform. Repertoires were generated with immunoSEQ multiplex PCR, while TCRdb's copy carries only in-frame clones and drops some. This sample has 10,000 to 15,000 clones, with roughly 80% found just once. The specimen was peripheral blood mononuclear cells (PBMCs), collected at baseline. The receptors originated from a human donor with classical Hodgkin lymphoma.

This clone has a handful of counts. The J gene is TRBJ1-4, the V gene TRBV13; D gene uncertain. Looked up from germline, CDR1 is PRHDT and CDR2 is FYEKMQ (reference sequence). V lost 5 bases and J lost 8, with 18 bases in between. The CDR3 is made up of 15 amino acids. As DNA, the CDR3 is TGTGCCAGCAGCCCATCCCCGGCGACCACCGAAAAACTGTTTTTT. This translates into CASSPSPATTEKLFF.

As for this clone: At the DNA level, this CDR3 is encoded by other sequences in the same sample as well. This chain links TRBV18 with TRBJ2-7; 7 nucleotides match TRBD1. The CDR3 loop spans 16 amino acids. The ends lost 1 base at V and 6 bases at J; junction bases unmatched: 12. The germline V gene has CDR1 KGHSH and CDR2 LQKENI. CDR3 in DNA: TGTGCCAGCTCACCACTCCCGGGCAGGGGGAACTCCGAGCAGTACTTC. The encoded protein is CASSPLPGRGNSEQYF.

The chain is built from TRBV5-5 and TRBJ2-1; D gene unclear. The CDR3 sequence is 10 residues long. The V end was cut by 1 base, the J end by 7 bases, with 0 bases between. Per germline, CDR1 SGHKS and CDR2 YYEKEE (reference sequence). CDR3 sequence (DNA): TGTGCCAGCAGCTTGAATGAGCAGTTCTTC. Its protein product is CASSLNEQFF.

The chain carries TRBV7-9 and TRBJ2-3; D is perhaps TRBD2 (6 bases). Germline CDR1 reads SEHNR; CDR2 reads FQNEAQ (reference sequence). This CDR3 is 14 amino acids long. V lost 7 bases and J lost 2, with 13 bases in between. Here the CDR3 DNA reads TGTGCCAGCAAGTACGGCGGGAACACAGATACGCAGTATTTT. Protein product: CASKYGGNTDTQYF.

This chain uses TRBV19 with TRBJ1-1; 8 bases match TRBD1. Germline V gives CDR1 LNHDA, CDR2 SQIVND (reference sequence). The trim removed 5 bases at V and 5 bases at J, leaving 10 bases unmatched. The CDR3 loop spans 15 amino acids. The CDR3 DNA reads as TGTGCCAGTAGTCCTTCGGACAGGGAGGGGACTGAAGCTTTCTTT. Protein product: CASSPSDREGTEAFF. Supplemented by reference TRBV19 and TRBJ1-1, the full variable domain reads DGGITQSPKYLFRKEGQNVTLSCEQNLNHDAMYWYRQDPGQGLRLIYYSQIVNDFQKGDIAEGYSVSREKKESFPLTVTSAQKNPTAFYLCASSPSDREGTEAFFGQGTRLTVV.

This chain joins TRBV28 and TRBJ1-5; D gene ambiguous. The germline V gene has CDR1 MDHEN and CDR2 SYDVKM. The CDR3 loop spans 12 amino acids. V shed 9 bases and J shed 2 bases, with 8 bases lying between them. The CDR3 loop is CASQDGNQPQHF. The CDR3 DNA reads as TGTGCCAGTCAGGACGGCAATCAGCCCCAGCATTTT. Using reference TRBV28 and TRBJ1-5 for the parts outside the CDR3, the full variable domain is DVKVTQSSRYLVKRTGEKVFLECVQDMDHENMFWYRQDPGLGLRLIYFSYDVKMKEKGDIPEGYSVSREKKERFSLILESASTNQTSMYLCASQDGNQPQHFGDGTRLSIL.

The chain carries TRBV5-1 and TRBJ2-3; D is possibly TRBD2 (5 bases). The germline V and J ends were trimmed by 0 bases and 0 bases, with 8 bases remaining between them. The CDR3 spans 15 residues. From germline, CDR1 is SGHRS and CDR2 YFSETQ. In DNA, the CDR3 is TGCGCCAGCAGCTTGGAAGGGAGAAGCACAGATACGCAGTATTTT. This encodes CASSLEGRSTDTQYF.

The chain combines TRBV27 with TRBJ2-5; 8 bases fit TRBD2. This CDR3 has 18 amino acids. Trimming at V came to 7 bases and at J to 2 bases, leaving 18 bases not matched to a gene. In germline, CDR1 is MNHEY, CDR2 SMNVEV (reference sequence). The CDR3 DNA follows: TGTGCCAGCAAAGACACGTGGGGCACCACTAGCGGTCAAGAGACCCAGTACTTC. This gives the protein CASKDTWGTTSGQETQYF.

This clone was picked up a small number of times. The CDR3 coding sequence is TGTGCCTGGAGGCCGACAGCTTTCTCTGGGGCCAACGTCCTGACTTTC. This encodes CAWRPTAFSGANVLTF. This chain links TRBV30 with TRBJ2-6; possible D gene TRBD1, 5 bases. Trimming left V 3 bases short and J 0 bases short, with 12 bases between. Germline V gives CDR1 GTSNPN, CDR2 SVGIG (reference sequence). There are 16 residues in the CDR3. Filled out from reference TRBV30 and TRBJ2-6, the complete variable domain reads SQTIHQWPATLVQPVGSPLSLECTVEGTSNPNLYWYRQAAGRGLQLLFYSVGIGQISSEVPQNLSASRPQDRQFILSSKKLLLSDSGFYLCAWRPTAFSGANVLTFGAGSRLTVL.

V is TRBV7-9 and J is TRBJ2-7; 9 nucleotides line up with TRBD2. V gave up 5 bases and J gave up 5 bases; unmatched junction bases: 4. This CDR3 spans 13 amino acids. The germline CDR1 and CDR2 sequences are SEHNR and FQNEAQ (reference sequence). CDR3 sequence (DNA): TGTGCCAGCAGCACTAGCGGGCTCAACGAGCAGTACTTC. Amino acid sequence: CASSTSGLNEQYF.

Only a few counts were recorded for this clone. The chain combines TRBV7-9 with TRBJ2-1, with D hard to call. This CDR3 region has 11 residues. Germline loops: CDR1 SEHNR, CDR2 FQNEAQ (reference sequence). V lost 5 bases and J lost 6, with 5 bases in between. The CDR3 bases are TGTGCCAGCAGCGCCCCCAATGAGCAGTTCTTC. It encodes CASSAPNEQFF.

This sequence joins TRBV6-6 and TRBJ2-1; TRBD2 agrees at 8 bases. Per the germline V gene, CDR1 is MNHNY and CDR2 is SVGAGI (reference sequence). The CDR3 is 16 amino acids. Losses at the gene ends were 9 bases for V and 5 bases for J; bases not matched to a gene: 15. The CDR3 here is CASPTRGGRSHNEQFF. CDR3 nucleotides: TGTGCCAGTCCAACGCGGGGCGGGAGGTCCCACAATGAGCAGTTCTTC.

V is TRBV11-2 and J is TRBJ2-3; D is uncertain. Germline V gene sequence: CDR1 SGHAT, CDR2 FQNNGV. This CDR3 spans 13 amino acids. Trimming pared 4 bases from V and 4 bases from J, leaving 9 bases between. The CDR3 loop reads CASSSGPPDTQYF. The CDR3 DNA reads TGTGCCAGCAGCTCCGGTCCCCCAGATACGCAGTATTTT.

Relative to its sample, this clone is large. The CDR3 loop is CASRAGGEQYF. The CDR3 nucleotides read TGTGCCAGCAGAGCGGGGGGCGAGCAGTACTTC. The chain joins TRBV2 to TRBJ2-7, with TRBD2 identical over 9 bases. This CDR3 contains 11 residues. The J segment lost 6 bases and the V segment lost 6 bases, leaving 0 bases of the junction unmatched. Germline V gene lookup returns CDR1 SNHLY and CDR2 FYNNEI.

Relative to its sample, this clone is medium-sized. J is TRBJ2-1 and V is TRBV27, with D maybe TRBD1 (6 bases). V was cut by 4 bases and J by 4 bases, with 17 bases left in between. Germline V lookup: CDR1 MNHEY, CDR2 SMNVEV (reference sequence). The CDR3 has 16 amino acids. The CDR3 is CASSSTDGTNYNEQFF. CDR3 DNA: TGTGCCAGCAGTTCCACAGACGGGACAAATTACAATGAGCAGTTCTTC.

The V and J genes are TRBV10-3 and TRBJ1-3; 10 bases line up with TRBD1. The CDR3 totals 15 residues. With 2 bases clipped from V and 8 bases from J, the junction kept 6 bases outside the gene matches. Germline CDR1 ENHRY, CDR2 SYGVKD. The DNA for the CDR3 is TGTGCCATCAGTGAGACTGGGACAGGGGCGGACACCATATATTTT. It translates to CAISETGTGADTIYF.

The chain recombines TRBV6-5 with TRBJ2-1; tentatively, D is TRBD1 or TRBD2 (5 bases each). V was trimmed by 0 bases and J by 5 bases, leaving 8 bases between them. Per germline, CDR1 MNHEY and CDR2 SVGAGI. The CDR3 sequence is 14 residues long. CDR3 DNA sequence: TGTGCCAGCAGTTACTCGGGACCGAACAATGAGCAGTTCTTC. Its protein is CASSYSGPNNEQFF.

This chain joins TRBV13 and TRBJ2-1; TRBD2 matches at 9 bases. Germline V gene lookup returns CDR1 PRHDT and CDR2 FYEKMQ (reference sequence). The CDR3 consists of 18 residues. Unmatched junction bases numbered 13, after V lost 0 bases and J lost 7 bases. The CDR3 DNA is TGTGCCAGCAGCTTAGGTTTTCGTAGCGGGAGTTTAGAGAATGAGCAGTTCTTC. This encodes CASSLGFRSGSLENEQFF.

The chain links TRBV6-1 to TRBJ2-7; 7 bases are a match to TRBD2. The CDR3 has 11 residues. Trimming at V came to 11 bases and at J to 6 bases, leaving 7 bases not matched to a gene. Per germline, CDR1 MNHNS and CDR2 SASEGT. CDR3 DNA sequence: TGTGCCGGTGGGAGGGTAGGCGAGCAGTACTTC. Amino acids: CAGGRVGEQYF.

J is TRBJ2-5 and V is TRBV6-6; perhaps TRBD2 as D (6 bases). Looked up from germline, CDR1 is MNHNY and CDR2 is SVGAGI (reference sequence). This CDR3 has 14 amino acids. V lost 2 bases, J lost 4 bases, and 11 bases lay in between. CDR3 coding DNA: TGTGCCAGCAGTTACAATAGCGGACGAGAGACCCAGTACTTC. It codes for CASSYNSGRETQYF.